This TCR beta chain was profiled in a study of blood T cell repertoires in COVID-19. At the level of the study: PBMCs, B-cell-depleted T cells, or T cells were the source of the cDNA or gDNA that made up the material.

Seattle patients were enrolled during active infection and followed longitudinally. Here immunoSEQ multiplex PCR was the method, and the copy in TCRdb shows in-frame clones only, minus some. The repertoire includes about 59,000 clones, more than 80% of them detected once, and 25% to 35% sits in the top ten. This sequence was found in a man aged 55 to 70 with COVID-19, enrolled during active disease. Sequences were obtained from peripheral blood.

The CDR3 nucleotides read TGTGCCAGCAGTTCTACGACAGGGGGCGCGTCTGATGGCTACACCTTC. Translation: CASSSTTGGASDGYTF. The chain employs TRBV2 and TRBJ1-2, with 10 positions matching TRBD1. The CDR3 consists of 16 residues. Trimming cost V 5 bases and J 6 bases; bases outside gene matches: 12. The V gene's germline CDR1 is SNHLY and CDR2 FYNNEI.